Presented here are 12 T cell receptor beta chains from one specimen sequenced in a study of blood T cell repertoires in COVID-19. The protocol was immunoSEQ multiplex PCR, while the TCRdb copy is restricted to in-frame clones and leaves out a portion. In the table there are about 26,000 clones, roughly 79% of which are singletons. The specimen was peripheral blood. These receptors came from an elderly man with active or convalescent COVID-19.

The chain joins TRBV13 to TRBJ2-6, with D unresolved. The CDR3 runs to 18 residues. V lost 6 bases and J lost 5, with 23 bases in between. The V gene's germline CDR1 is PRHDT and CDR2 FYEKMQ (reference sequence). The CDR3: CASRCAQLSTSRANVLTF. Written as DNA, the CDR3 is TGTGCCAGCAGATGTGCACAGCTGAGTACAAGTCGGGCCAACGTCCTGACTTTC.

The CDR3 coding sequence is TGTGCCACCAGCAGAGACGGCGGGAGAGGCACAGATACGCAGTATTTT. Protein product: CATSRDGGRGTDTQYF. This rearrangement joins TRBV15 to TRBJ2-3, with 7 bases fitting TRBD2. V was clipped by 0 bases and J by 1 base; unmatched bases: 4. The CDR3 has 16 residues. Germline CDR1 is LNHNV and CDR2 is YYDKDF (reference sequence).

The rearrangement joins TRBV7-2 to TRBJ2-3; 13 bases line up with TRBD2. V gave up 5 bases and J gave up 5 bases; unmatched junction bases: 16. This CDR3 region has 19 residues. The germline CDR1 and CDR2 sequences are SGHTA and FQGNSA. The CDR3 spells CASSKLAGGIGGAGDTQYF. Here the CDR3 DNA reads TGTGCCAGCAGCAAACTAGCGGGAGGGATTGGGGGAGCCGGAGATACGCAGTATTTT. Using reference TRBV7-2 and TRBJ2-3 for the parts outside the CDR3, the full variable domain is GAGVSQSPSNKVTEKGKDVELRCDPISGHTALYWYRQSLGQGLEFLIYFQGNSAPDKSGLPSDRFSAERTGGSVSTLTIQRTQQEDSAVYLCASSKLAGGIGGAGDTQYFGPGTRLTVL.

The rearrangement uses TRBV5-1 and TRBJ1-1; D is possibly TRBD1 (5 bases). CDR1 and CDR2 (germline): SGHRS, YFSETQ. V was pared by 0 bases and J by 1 base, with 7 bases between. This CDR3 has 14 amino acids. The DNA for the CDR3 is TGCGCCAGCAGCTTGGCGGGGGAGAACACTGAAGCTTTCTTT. This encodes CASSLAGENTEAFF.

This clone was recorded only once. The chain uses TRBV4-1 and TRBJ1-1; D may be TRBD1 (5 bases). Germline V gene data show CDR1 as MGHRA and CDR2 as YSYEKL. Trimming left V 4 bases short and J 4 bases short, with 16 bases between. This CDR3 spans 15 amino acids. CDR3 protein: CASSPNQPGRTEAFF. CDR3 sequence (DNA): TGCGCCAGCAGCCCCAATCAGCCAGGGCGCACTGAAGCTTTCTTT.

The chain joins TRBV6-4 to TRBJ2-3; 11 nucleotides align to TRBD2. Per the germline V gene, CDR1 is MRHNA and CDR2 is SNTAGT. The V gene end was trimmed by 0 bases and the J gene end by 4 bases; junction bases not matched to a gene: 0. The CDR3 contains 15 residues. CDR3 sequence: CASSDSSGGADTQYF. The CDR3 DNA follows: TGTGCCAGCAGTGACTCTAGCGGGGGGGCAGATACGCAGTATTTT.

J is TRBJ1-2 and V is TRBV9, with D unclear. The germline V gene encodes CDR1 SGDLS and CDR2 YYNGEE. Trimming stripped 0 bases from V and 7 bases from J, with 13 bases between. There are 14 residues in the CDR3. This chain's CDR3 is CASSVARSGSGYTF. The CDR3 bases are TGTGCCAGCAGCGTAGCCCGGAGCGGGAGTGGCTACACCTTC.

The chain is built from TRBV7-9 and TRBJ1-5; D remains unclear. Trimming pared 2 bases from V and 6 bases from J, leaving 14 bases between. Per germline, CDR1 SEHNR and CDR2 FQNEAQ (reference sequence). The CDR3 runs to 15 residues. CDR3 bases: TGTGCCAGCAGCTTACCTCTCTTGACGGGTCAGCCCCAGCATTTT. This encodes CASSLPLLTGQPQHF. The variable domain in full, with the rest retrieved from reference TRBV7-9 and TRBJ1-5, is DTGVSQNPRHKITKRGQNVTFRCDPISEHNRLYWYRQTLGQGPEFLTYFQNEAQLEKSRLLSDRFSAERPKGSFSTLEIQRTEQGDSAMYLCASSLPLLTGQPQHFGDGTRLSIL.

The V call is TRBV11-2, the J call TRBJ2-1, with 8 bases aligning to TRBD2. Germline-derived CDR1 and CDR2 are SGHAT and FQNNGV. The CDR3 covers 17 residues. V lost 5 bases to trimming and J lost 4 bases; unmatched junction nucleotides: 13. The CDR3 DNA reads as TGTGCCAGCAGCCCCAAGGCGCTAGCGGGTTCTTACAATGAGCAGTTCTTC. This encodes CASSPKALAGSYNEQFF.

CDR3 protein: CASNPGGSNTGELFF. CDR3 sequence (DNA): TGTGCCAGTAACCCGGGAGGGAGTAACACCGGGGAGCTGTTTTTT. The chain employs TRBV19 and TRBJ2-2; TRBD2 agrees at 8 bases. With V trimmed by 7 bases and J by 2 bases, 6 bases remained unmatched. The CDR3 is made up of 15 amino acids. Germline CDR1 is LNHDA and CDR2 is SQIVND (reference sequence).

The rearrangement uses TRBV18 and TRBJ2-1, with TRBD2 matching over 8 bases. CDR3 length: 18 residues. Trimming removed 2 bases from V and 8 bases from J; junction bases left unmatched: 17. Germline CDR1 is KGHSH and CDR2 is LQKENI. CDR3 loop: CASSPNDFREGGVDEQFF. DNA for the CDR3: TGTGCCAGCTCACCAAACGATTTCCGGGAGGGGGGCGTGGATGAGCAGTTCTTC.

The chain carries TRBV3-1 (or the pseudogene TRBV3-2) and TRBJ2-1; TRBD2 matches at 8 bases. Germline-derived CDR1 and CDR2 are LGHDT and YNNKEL (reference sequence). The J segment lost 5 bases and the V segment lost 4 bases, leaving 7 bases of the junction unmatched. The CDR3 extends over 15 amino acids. In DNA form, the CDR3 reads TGTGCCAGCAGCCTCTCCCGGGAGGGTAACAATGAGCAGTTCTTC. Its protein is CASSLSREGNNEQFF.